This T cell receptor beta chain originates from a study of memory CD4+ T cells and cytomegalovirus serostatus. Study-level results: The CMV-associated TCR signature appears largely within the CD4+ memory repertoire. About two fifths of the roughly 150 known CMV-associated TCRbeta sequences appeared in CD4+ memory.

Single viable CD3+CD4+CD8-CD45RO+ cells were sorted as the memory CD4+ T cells. Concerning this clone: The target antigen is unknown.

Original data processing: Out-of-frame sequences were removed, leaving roughly 2,200,000 distinct TCRbeta sequences. Produced via immunoSEQ multiplex PCR; TCRdb's table is partial and in-frame only. V, J and clone size derive from that table, while D and trimming were established from the DNA sequence. The sample includes some 54,000 clones, around four fifths of them seen just once. The sample comprised memory CD4+ T cells from blood. This sequence was found in an adult in good health and CMV-seropositive.

The CDR3 loop reads CASSFQSGGRVDTQYF. DNA for the CDR3: TGTGCCAGCAGTTTCCAAAGCGGGGGGCGGGTGGATACGCAGTATTTT. The chain employs TRBV5-6 and TRBJ2-3; 9 positions match TRBD2. Per germline, CDR1 SGHDT and CDR2 YYEEEE. The CDR3 is made up of 16 amino acids. The trim removed 5 bases at V and 6 bases at J, leaving 13 bases unmatched.